Given below is one T cell receptor (beta chain) in context. The antigen is undetermined. This entry is derived from a study of shared clonotypes between healthy human individuals. The protocol was immunoSEQ multiplex PCR, while the TCRdb copy is restricted to in-frame clones and leaves out a portion. The sample lists about 360,000 clones; 70% to 75% were seen once. V shed 3 bases and J 0 bases; nucleotides not matched to a gene: 2. Looked up from germline, CDR1 is KGHSH and CDR2 is LQKENI. The CDR3 length is 15 residues. Overall study results and limits: Depth of sequencing was expected to influence donor clonotype sharing.

This receptor was taken from a man aged 30-40 years in good health. Sequenced: memory CD4+ T cells sorted from blood. Documented subset: CD45RA-negative fraction. The chain carries TRBV18 and TRBJ1-1; the match to TRBD1 covers 9 bases. CDR3: CASSPRDRVNTEAFF. For the CDR3, the DNA is TGTGCCAGCTCACCCAGGGACAGGGTGAACACTGAAGCTTTCTTT.